This TCR beta chain came from a study of CD8 T cells in Susac syndrome. Study context: Treatment at blood withdrawal was none, corticosteroids, or intravenous immunoglobulin alone in Susac syndrome patients.

CDR1 and CDR2 from the germline V gene are MGHRA and YSYEKL. V lost 1 base to trimming and J lost 4 bases; unmatched junction nucleotides: 9. The CDR3 has 17 residues. This clonotype was observed once. With random hexamers, reverse transcription was performed on about 0.5 to 1 ug of RNA. TCRdb recomputed calls from the immunoSEQ multiplex PCR reads with MiXCR, one row per CDR3 protein. The table includes some 160,000 distinct CDR3 sequences, almost 96% detected once. Sequencing of TCR beta was carried out in blood CD8+ and CD4+ T cells. Sequenced material: CD4+ T cells from PBMCs. This receptor was obtained from a human donor with Susac syndrome. The chain joins TRBV4-1 to TRBJ2-5, with 10 bases identical to TRBD2. Here the CDR3 reads CASSQGERGGTGETQYF. CDR3 DNA: TGCGCCAGCAGCCAAGGCGAGCGGGGGGGGACGGGAGAGACCCAGTACTTC.